This T cell receptor (beta chain) is drawn from a study of molecular identifiers for immune sequencing clone quantification. The use of previously described methods and listed TCR primers produced the bulk TCR libraries. Via MiXCR, TCRdb re-called the PCR reads, giving one row per CDR3 protein. This table holds 50,000 or so distinct CDR3 sequences, approximately 25% found once. With regard to this clonotype: Its antigen remains unidentified. The junction departs from the called germline gene at one end, perhaps through a read error.

There are 17 residues in the CDR3. Looked up from germline, CDR1 is SSHAT and CDR2 is FNYEAQ (reference sequence). Study-level findings and limits: Clonotypes topping 20 RNA copies carried over 97% of effector molecules but under 1% of naive ones. Spiked Jurkat TCR RNA equivalent to one cell was reportedly detectable in about a million naive cells.

The chain uses TRBV7-7 and TRBJ2-3; a weak D match, TRBD2 (5 bases). This clonotype was obtained from a human donor in good health. Some libraries in this study had Jurkat cell RNA spiked in. The sample comprised naive CD8+ T cells from blood, with Jurkat cell RNA spiked in. The sample's subset: FACS-sorted CD8+CD4-CCR7+CD45RA+ naive T cells. This chain's CDR3 is CASSLAPLVEITDTQYF. CDR3 DNA sequence: TGTGCTAGCAGCTTAGCGCCACTAGTGGAGATCACAGATACGCAGTATTTT. Using reference TRBV7-7 and TRBJ2-3 for the parts outside the CDR3, the full variable domain is GAGVSQSPRYKVTKRGQDVTLRCDPISSHATLYWYQQALGQGPEFLTYFNYEAQPDKSGLPSDRFSAERPEGSISTLTIQRTEQRDSAMYRCASSLAPLVEITDTQYFGPGTRLTVL.